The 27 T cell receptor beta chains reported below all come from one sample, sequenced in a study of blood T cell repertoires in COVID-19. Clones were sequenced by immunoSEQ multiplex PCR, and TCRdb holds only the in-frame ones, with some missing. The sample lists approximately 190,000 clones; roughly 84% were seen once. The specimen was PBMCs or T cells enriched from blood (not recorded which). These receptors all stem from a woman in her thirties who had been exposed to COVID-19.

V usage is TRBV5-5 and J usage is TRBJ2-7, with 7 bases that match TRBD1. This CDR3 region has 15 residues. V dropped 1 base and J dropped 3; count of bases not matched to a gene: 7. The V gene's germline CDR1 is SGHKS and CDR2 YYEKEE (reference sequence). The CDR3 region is CASSLRGQQNYEQYF. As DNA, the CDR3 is TGTGCCAGCAGCTTGAGGGGACAGCAGAACTACGAGCAGTACTTC.

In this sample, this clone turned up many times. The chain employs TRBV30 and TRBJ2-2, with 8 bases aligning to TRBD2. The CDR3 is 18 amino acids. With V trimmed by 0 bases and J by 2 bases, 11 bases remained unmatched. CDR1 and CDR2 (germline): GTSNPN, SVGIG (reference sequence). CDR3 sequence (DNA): TGTGCCTGGAGTGTACGAGGCAGGCTAGCGGGTAACACCGGGGAGCTGTTTTTT. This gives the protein CAWSVRGRLAGNTGELFF.

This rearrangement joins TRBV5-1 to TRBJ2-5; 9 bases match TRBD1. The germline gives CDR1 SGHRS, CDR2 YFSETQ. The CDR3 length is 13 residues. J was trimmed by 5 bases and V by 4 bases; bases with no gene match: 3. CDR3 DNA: TGCGCCAGCAGCGGGACAGGGAGGGAGACCCAGTACTTC. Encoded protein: CASSGTGRETQYF.

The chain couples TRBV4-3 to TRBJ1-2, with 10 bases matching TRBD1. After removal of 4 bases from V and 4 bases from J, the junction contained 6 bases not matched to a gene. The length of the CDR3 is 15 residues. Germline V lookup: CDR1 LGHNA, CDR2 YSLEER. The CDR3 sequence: CASSPTGGDGYGYTF. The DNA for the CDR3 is TGCGCCAGCAGCCCGACAGGGGGCGATGGCTATGGCTACACCTTC.

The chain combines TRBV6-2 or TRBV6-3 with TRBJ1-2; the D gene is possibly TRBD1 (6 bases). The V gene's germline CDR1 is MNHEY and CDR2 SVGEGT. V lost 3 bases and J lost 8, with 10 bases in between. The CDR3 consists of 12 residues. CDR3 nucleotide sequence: TGTGCCAGCAGTTATGGACAGCGGGGCTACACCTTC. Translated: CASSYGQRGYTF.

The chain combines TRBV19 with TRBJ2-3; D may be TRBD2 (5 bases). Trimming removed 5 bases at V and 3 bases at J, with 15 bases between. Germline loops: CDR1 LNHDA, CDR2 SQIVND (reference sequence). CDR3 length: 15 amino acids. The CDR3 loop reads CASSREGVSTDTQYF. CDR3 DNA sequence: TGTGCCAGTAGTCGTGAGGGCGTAAGTACAGATACGCAGTATTTT.

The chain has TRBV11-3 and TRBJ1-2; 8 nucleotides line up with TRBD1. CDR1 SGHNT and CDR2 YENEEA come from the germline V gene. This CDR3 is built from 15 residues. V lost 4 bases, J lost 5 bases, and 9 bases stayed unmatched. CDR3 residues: CASSYSGQGGYGYTF. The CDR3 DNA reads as TGTGCCAGCAGCTACTCCGGACAGGGAGGATATGGCTACACCTTC.

In nucleotides, the CDR3 is TGTGCCAGCAGCCCCCAGACAGGATGGACTGAAGCTTTCTTT. Translating it yields CASSPQTGWTEAFF. The V and J genes are TRBV5-5 and TRBJ1-1; D perhaps matches TRBD1 (6 bases). CDR1 is SGHKS and CDR2 is YYEKEE in the germline V gene (reference sequence). CDR3 length: 14 amino acids. Trimming took off 4 bases at V and 5 bases at J, with 15 bases between the two ends.

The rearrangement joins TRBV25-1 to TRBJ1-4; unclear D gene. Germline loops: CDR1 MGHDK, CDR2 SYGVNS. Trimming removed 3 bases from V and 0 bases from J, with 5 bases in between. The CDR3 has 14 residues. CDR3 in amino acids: CASSDSSTNEKLFF. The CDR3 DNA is TGTGCCAGCAGTGATAGTTCAACTAATGAAAAACTGTTTTTT.

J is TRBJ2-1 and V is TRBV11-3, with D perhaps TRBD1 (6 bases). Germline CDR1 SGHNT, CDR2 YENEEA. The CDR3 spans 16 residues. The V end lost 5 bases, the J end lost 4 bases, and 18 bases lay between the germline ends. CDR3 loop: CASSQRQGPNYNEQFF. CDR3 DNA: TGTGCCAGCAGCCAACGTCAGGGGCCTAATTACAATGAGCAGTTCTTC. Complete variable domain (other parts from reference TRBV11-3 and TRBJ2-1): EAGVVQSPRYKIIEKKQPVAFWCNPISGHNTLYWYLQNLGQGPELLIRYENEEAVDDSQLPKDRFSAERLKGVDSTLKIQPAELGDSAVYLCASSQRQGPNYNEQFFGPGTRLTVL.

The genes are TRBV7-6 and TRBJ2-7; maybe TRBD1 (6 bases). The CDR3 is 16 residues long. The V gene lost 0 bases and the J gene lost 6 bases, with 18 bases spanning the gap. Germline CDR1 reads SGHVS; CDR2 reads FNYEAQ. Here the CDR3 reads CASSLASQGLFGEQYF. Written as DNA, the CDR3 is TGTGCCAGCAGCTTAGCTTCGCAGGGGCTTTTCGGCGAGCAGTACTTC.

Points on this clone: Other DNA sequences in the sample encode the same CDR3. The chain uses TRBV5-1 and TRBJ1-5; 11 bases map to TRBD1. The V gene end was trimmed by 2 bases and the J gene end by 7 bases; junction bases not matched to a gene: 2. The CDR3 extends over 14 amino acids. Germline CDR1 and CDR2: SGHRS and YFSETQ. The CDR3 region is CASSLGQGAQPQHF. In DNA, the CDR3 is TGCGCCAGCAGCTTAGGACAGGGGGCACAGCCCCAGCATTTT.

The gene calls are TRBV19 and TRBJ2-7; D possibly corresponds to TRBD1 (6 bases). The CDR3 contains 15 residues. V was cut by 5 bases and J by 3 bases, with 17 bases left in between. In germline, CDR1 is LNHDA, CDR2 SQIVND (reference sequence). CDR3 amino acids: CASSLVPGQGYEQYF. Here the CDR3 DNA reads TGTGCCAGTAGTCTCGTACCGGGACAAGGCTACGAGCAGTACTTC.

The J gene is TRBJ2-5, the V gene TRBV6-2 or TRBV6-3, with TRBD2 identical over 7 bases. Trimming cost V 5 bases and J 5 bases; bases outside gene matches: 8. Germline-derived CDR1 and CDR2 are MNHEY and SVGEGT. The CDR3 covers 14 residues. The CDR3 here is CASSRLAGGETQYF. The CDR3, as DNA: TGTGCCAGCAGTAGATTAGCGGGCGGGGAGACCCAGTACTTC.

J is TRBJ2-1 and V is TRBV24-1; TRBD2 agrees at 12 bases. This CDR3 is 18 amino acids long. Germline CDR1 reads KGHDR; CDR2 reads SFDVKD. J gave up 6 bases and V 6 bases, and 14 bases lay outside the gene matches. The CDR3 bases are TGTGCCACCAGTAGATCTAGCGGGGGGGGAATCGGACCCAATGAGCAGTTCTTC. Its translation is CATSRSSGGGIGPNEQFF.

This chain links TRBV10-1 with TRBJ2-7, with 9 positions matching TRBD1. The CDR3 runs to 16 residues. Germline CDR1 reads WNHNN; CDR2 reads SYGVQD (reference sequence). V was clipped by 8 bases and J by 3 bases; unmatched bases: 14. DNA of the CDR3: TGCGCCAGCGGAACCGGGACAGGGTCCCCAAGCTACGAGCAGTACTTC. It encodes CASGTGTGSPSYEQYF.

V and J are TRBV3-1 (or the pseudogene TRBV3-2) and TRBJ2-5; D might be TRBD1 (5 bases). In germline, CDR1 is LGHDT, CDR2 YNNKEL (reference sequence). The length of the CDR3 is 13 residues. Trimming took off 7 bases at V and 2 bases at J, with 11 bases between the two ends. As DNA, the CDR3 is TGTGCCAGCACGCAGACAGCACAAGAGACCCAGTACTTC. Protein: CASTQTAQETQYF.

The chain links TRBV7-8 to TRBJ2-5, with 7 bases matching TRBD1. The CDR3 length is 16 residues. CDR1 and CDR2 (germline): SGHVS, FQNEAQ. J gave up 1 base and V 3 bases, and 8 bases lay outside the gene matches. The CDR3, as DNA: TGTGCCAGCAGCTTGAGGAACAGGGGCCGCCAAGAGACCCAGTACTTC. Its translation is CASSLRNRGRQETQYF.

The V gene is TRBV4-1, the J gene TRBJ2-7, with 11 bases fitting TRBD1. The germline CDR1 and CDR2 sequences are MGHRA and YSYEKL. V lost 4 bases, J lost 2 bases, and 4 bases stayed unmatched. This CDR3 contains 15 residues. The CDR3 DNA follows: TGCGCCAGCAGCCTTGGGACAGGGGGAACCTACGAGCAGTACTTC. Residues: CASSLGTGGTYEQYF.

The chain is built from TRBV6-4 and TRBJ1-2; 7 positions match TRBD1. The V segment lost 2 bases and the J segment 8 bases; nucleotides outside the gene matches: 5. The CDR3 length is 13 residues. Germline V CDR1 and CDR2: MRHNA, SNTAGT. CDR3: CASSDPTGKGYTF. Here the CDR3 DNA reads TGTGCCAGCAGTGACCCGACAGGGAAAGGCTACACCTTC.

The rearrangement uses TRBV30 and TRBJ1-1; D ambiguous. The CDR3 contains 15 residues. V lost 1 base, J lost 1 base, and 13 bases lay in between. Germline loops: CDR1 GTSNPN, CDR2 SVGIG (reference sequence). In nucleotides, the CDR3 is TGTGCCTGGAGTGATGGAGGGCCAAAGAACACTGAAGCTTTCTTT. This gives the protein CAWSDGGPKNTEAFF.

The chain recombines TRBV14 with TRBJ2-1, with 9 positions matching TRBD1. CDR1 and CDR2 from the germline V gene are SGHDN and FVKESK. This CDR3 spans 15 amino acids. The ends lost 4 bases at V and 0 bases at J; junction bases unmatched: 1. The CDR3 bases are TGTGCCAGCAGCCCGACAGGGGGCTCCTACAATGAGCAGTTCTTC. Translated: CASSPTGGSYNEQFF.

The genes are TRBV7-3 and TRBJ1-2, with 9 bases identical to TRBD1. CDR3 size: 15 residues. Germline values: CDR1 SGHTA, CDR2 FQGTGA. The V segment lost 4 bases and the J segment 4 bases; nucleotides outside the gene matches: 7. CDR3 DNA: TGTGCCAGCAGCTCCACAGGGGGCGCACCCTATGGCTACACCTTC. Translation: CASSSTGGAPYGYTF.

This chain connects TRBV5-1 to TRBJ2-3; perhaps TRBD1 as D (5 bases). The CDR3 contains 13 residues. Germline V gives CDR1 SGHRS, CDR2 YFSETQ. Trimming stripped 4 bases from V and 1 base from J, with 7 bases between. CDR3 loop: CASSRGGTDTQYF. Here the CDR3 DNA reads TGCGCCAGCAGCAGGGGCGGCACAGATACGCAGTATTTT.

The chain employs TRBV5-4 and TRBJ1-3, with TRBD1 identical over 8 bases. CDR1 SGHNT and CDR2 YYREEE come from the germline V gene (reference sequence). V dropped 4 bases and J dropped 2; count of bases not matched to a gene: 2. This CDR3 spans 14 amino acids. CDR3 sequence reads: CASSVTGAGNTIYF. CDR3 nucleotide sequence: TGTGCCAGCAGCGTGACAGGGGCTGGAAACACCATATATTTT.

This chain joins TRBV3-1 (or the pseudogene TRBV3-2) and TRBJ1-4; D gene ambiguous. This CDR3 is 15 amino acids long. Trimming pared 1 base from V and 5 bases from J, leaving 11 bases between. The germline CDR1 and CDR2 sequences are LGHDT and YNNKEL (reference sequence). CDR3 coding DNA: TGTGCCAGCAGCCAAGGCCCTACCGGGAATGAAAAACTGTTTTTT. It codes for CASSQGPTGNEKLFF.

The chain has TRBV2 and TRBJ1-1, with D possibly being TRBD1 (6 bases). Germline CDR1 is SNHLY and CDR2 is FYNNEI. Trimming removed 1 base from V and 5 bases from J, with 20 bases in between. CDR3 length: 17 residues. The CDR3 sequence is CASSEEGQGWFYTEAFF. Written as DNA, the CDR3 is TGTGCCAGCAGTGAAGAGGGCCAGGGGTGGTTTTATACTGAAGCTTTCTTT.